This entry lists 23 T cell receptor beta chains sequenced from one sample in a study of CD8 T cells in Susac syndrome (dated by TCRdb to the late 2010s). Library method: the immunoSEQ multiplex PCR assay. RNA was extracted using the RNeasy kit, and about 0.5 to 1 ug of the RNA was reverse transcribed with random hexamers. Clones were called with MiXCR by TCRdb after fastp trimmed the public reads at Q25, and only in-frame beta chains were retained. A single entry per CDR3 protein holds the most common genes and DNA from its merged rows. This sample has 150,000 to 200,000 distinct CDR3 sequences in its table, and 85% to 95% of those were observed once. Of the sample, 0.1% falls within the top ten clones. The sample consisted of CD4+ T cells from PBMCs. The receptors originated from a human donor in good health.

The chain couples TRBV3-1 to TRBJ1-2; D is undetermined. The CDR3 extends over 16 amino acids. V lost 0 bases to trimming and J lost 4 bases, with 15 bases between them. In germline, CDR1 is LGHDT, CDR2 YNNKEL (reference sequence). The CDR3 loop is CASSQDRGSLSYGYTF. The CDR3 DNA reads as TGTGCCAGCAGCCAAGATCGTGGCAGCTTAAGCTATGGCTACACCTTC. Together with reference TRBV3-1 and TRBJ1-2, the CDR3 gives the full variable domain: DTAVSQTPKYLVTQMGNDKSIKCEQNLGHDTMYWYKQDSKKFLKIMFSYNNKELIINETVPNRFSPKSPDKAHLNLHINSLELGDSAVYFCASSQDRGSLSYGYTFGSGTRLTVV.

The J gene is TRBJ1-4, the V gene TRBV29-1; unclear D gene. This CDR3 spans 13 amino acids. V was cut by 5 bases and J by 3 bases, with 10 bases left in between. Germline CDR1 and CDR2: SQVTM and ANQGSEA. The CDR3 coding sequence is TGCAGCGTTTTGGCCGCTCCTAATGAAAAACTGTTTTTT. It codes for CSVLAAPNEKLFF.

This clonotype was seen just once. The gene calls are TRBV24-1 and TRBJ2-3, with 7 bases that match TRBD2. Trimming cost V 7 bases and J 6 bases; bases outside gene matches: 6. The CDR3 has 13 amino acids. In germline, CDR1 is KGHDR, CDR2 SFDVKD. The CDR3: CATRGGVSDTQYF. Here the CDR3 DNA reads TGTGCCACCAGGGGAGGGGTGTCCGATACGCAGTATTTT.

The J gene is TRBJ2-1, the V gene TRBV7-2; 9 nucleotides align to TRBD1. V shed 4 bases, J shed 1 base, and the junction held 2 bases outside the gene matches. The germline CDR1 and CDR2 sequences are SGHTA and FQGNSA. The CDR3 is 15 residues long. CDR3 in amino acids: CASSSDRGSYNEQFF. CDR3 nucleotide sequence: TGTGCCAGCAGCTCAGACAGGGGGTCCTACAATGAGCAGTTCTTC.

This rearrangement joins TRBV20-1 to TRBJ2-5; 10 nucleotides align to TRBD2. This CDR3 comprises 16 residues. Per the germline V gene, CDR1 is DFQATT and CDR2 is SNEGSKA (reference sequence). The J segment lost 2 bases and the V segment lost 4 bases, leaving 10 bases of the junction unmatched. This CDR3 reads CSANGGSGGAQETQYF. As DNA, the CDR3 is TGCAGTGCTAACGGTGGAAGCGGGGGGGCTCAAGAGACCCAGTACTTC.

The J gene is TRBJ2-3, the V gene TRBV7-2; 14 bases are a match to TRBD2. The germline V gene encodes CDR1 SGHTA and CDR2 FQGNSA. CDR3 length: 19 amino acids. The V and J ends lost 1 base and 6 bases, in that order; junction bases with no gene match: 12. The CDR3 sequence is CASSLERGRTSGGTDTQYF. The CDR3 bases are TGTGCCAGCAGCTTAGAAAGGGGAAGGACTAGCGGGGGGACCGATACGCAGTATTTT.

This rearrangement joins TRBV5-6 to TRBJ1-4; TRBD1 aligns across 9 bases. With V trimmed by 3 bases and J by 6 bases, 9 bases remained unmatched. CDR1 and CDR2 from the germline V gene are SGHDT and YYEEEE. This CDR3 contains 16 residues. The CDR3 region has the DNA TGTGCCAGCAGCTCTTCTATGACAGGGGGATATGAAAAACTGTTTTTT. It is translated as CASSSSMTGGYEKLFF.

This chain connects TRBV29-1 to TRBJ2-5; TRBD1 matches at 9 bases. This CDR3 comprises 16 residues. The V gene's germline CDR1 is SQVTM and CDR2 ANQGSEA. Unmatched junction bases numbered 14, after V lost 4 bases and J lost 5 bases. CDR3 amino acids: CSVGGGQGRQVETQYF. The CDR3 region has the DNA TGCAGCGTTGGAGGGGGACAGGGCCGTCAGGTGGAGACCCAGTACTTC.

Only one count was recorded for this clonotype. The V call is TRBV30, the J call TRBJ2-7, with D tentatively TRBD1 or TRBD2 (6 bases each). Germline-derived CDR1 and CDR2 are GTSNPN and SVGIG (reference sequence). The CDR3 covers 11 residues. V was trimmed by 2 bases and J by 10 bases, leaving 12 bases between them. The DNA for the CDR3 is TGTGCCTGGAGTAAGGGGGAGGTTCAGTACTTC. It codes for CAWSKGEVQYF.

The chain combines TRBV7-2 with TRBJ1-1, with TRBD1 matching 11 bases. Germline trimming cut 4 bases from V and 1 base from J; bases unmatched to any gene: 8. The CDR3 is 17 amino acids. Germline V gene lookup returns CDR1 SGHTA and CDR2 FQGNSA. The CDR3 bases are TGTGCCAGCAGCTCGGGGACAGGGGGAGTTCGGAACACTGAAGCTTTCTTT. Encoded protein: CASSSGTGGVRNTEAFF.

The chain is built from TRBV6-2 or TRBV6-3 and TRBJ2-2, with D maybe TRBD1 (6 bases). The CDR3 runs to 17 residues. The V gene lost 2 bases and the J gene lost 6 bases, with 19 bases spanning the gap. Germline V CDR1 and CDR2: MNHEY, SVGEGT. In DNA form, the CDR3 reads TGTGCCAGCAGTTACGAGGGGGTTGCTTTTGACGCCGGGGAGCTGTTTTTT. Protein sequence: CASSYEGVAFDAGELFF.

This sequence joins TRBV20-1 and TRBJ2-2; 8 bases fit TRBD2. J was trimmed by 5 bases and V by 4 bases; bases with no gene match: 6. Germline assignment: CDR1 DFQATT and CDR2 SNEGSKA (reference sequence). This CDR3 is built from 14 residues. CDR3 in DNA: TGCAGTGCTACCCGCGGGGGGAATACCGGGGAGCTGTTTTTT. Amino acid sequence: CSATRGGNTGELFF.

In this sample, this clonotype turned up a few times. V is TRBV6-2 or TRBV6-3 and J is TRBJ1-5; D gene unclear. Germline V CDR1 and CDR2: MNHEY, SVGEGT. The CDR3 totals 15 residues. Trimming pared 2 bases from V and 2 bases from J, leaving 10 bases between. Here the CDR3 reads CASSYGGLGNQPQHF. The CDR3 DNA sequence: TGTGCCAGCAGTTACGGTGGGCTGGGCAATCAGCCCCAGCATTTT.

V gene TRBV29-1 combines with J gene TRBJ1-1; no clear D. Germline CDR1 is SQVTM and CDR2 is ANQGSEA. Trimming left V 4 bases short and J 0 bases short, with 15 bases between. The CDR3 spans 15 residues. The CDR3 nucleotides are TGCAGCGTTGGAGTCTCCCGAAACATGAACACTGAAGCTTTCTTT. It translates to CSVGVSRNMNTEAFF.

The chain joins TRBV29-1 to TRBJ1-1; D is ambiguous. Germline V lookup: CDR1 SQVTM, CDR2 ANQGSEA. The CDR3 runs to 13 residues. V shed 4 bases and J shed 4 bases, with 13 bases lying between them. CDR3 protein: CSVVRDLATEAFF. The CDR3 nucleotides are TGCAGCGTTGTCCGGGATTTGGCCACTGAAGCTTTCTTT.

V and J are TRBV3-1 and TRBJ2-7, with 7 bases matching TRBD2. V shed 1 base and J 3 bases; nucleotides not matched to a gene: 3. CDR3 length: 14 amino acids. Germline V gene data show CDR1 as LGHDT and CDR2 as YNNKEL (reference sequence). The CDR3 region has the DNA TGTGCCAGCAGCCAAGCCCCGGGGGGCTACGAGCAGTACTTC. It encodes CASSQAPGGYEQYF.

The V and J genes are TRBV28 and TRBJ2-1; TRBD2 is a possible D gene (5 bases). The length of the CDR3 is 12 residues. V was clipped by 11 bases and J by 9 bases, with 17 bases between them. Germline V gene sequence: CDR1 MDHEN, CDR2 SYDVKM. The CDR3 is CASRDNTSEQFF. CDR3 bases: TGTGCCTCACGGGATAACACGTCTGAGCAGTTCTTC.

J is TRBJ1-1 and V is TRBV29-1, with D perhaps TRBD1 (6 bases). The CDR3 has 12 residues. Trimming took off 3 bases at V and 6 bases at J, with 11 bases between the two ends. Germline V gene lookup returns CDR1 SQVTM and CDR2 ANQGSEA. The CDR3 nucleotides read TGCAGCGTTGATTACTCAGGGGCTGAAGCTTTCTTT. This gives the protein CSVDYSGAEAFF.

The chain recombines TRBV9 with TRBJ1-5; D is undetermined. This CDR3 comprises 13 residues. The germline CDR1 and CDR2 sequences are SGDLS and YYNGEE. Trimming took 4 bases from V and 5 from J, leaving 10 bases between them. CDR3 bases: TGTGCCAGCAGCCCAGACACCCATCAGCCCCAGCATTTT. It yields the protein CASSPDTHQPQHF.

The gene calls are TRBV7-8 and TRBJ2-2; D might be TRBD1 (5 bases). The CDR3 totals 14 residues. The V end lost 1 base, the J end lost 6 bases, and 9 bases lay between the germline ends. Germline CDR1 SGHVS, CDR2 FQNEAQ. CDR3 nucleotide sequence: TGTGCCAGCAGCTTAGGGGGCATGGCCGGGGAGCTGTTTTTT. Its translation is CASSLGGMAGELFF. The variable domain in full, completed from reference TRBV7-8 and TRBJ2-2, reads GAGVSQSPRYKVAKRGQDVALRCDPISGHVSLFWYQQALGQGPEFLTYFQNEAQLDKSGLPSDRFFAERPEGSVSTLKIQRTQQEDSAVYLCASSLGGMAGELFFGEGSRLTVL.

The chain uses TRBV7-2 and TRBJ1-6; D is possibly TRBD1 (6 bases). The germline V gene has CDR1 SGHTA and CDR2 FQGNSA. The CDR3 runs to 15 residues. V gave up 1 base and J gave up 4 bases, with 8 bases separating them. CDR3 bases: TGTGCCAGCAGCTTAGAGGGACAATATAATTCACCCCTCCACTTT. Translating it yields CASSLEGQYNSPLHF.

V and J are TRBV7-2 and TRBJ2-5; TRBD1 aligns across 12 bases. CDR1 and CDR2 (germline): SGHTA, FQGNSA. The CDR3 totals 15 residues. V trimming: 4 bases; J trimming: 5 bases; junction bases outside the gene matches: 5. The CDR3 reads CASSSGDRGRETQYF. DNA of the CDR3: TGTGCCAGCAGCTCTGGGGACAGGGGGCGGGAGACCCAGTACTTC.

J is TRBJ2-5 and V is TRBV28; no reliable D call. Germline-derived CDR1 and CDR2 are MDHEN and SYDVKM. The CDR3 is made up of 15 amino acids. V lost 7 bases and J lost 3, with 18 bases in between. The CDR3 region has the DNA TGTGCCAGCACCCAGCCGGATCATTCCAAAGAGACCCAGTACTTC. Amino acids: CASTQPDHSKETQYF.